This T cell receptor beta chain was retrieved from a study of T cell responses to AZD1222 COVID-19 vaccine. Study-wide background: Second doses were pooled across both intervals (about 4 or about 12 weeks). General study results and limits: The sample set comprised mostly white British donors with more females, and clonal diversity was possibly underestimated. Across spike, vaccine-associated CD4 TCRs were found, dominant at 160-218 and 743-854.

On this clone: The antigen is undetermined.

Only in-frame clones appear in the TCRdb table, and some are missing; sequencing was by immunoSEQ multiplex PCR. In the table there are 120,000 or so clones, 92% of which are singletons. This receptor was taken from an adult in good health. Sequenced here: peripheral blood, sampled on day 0 of AZD1222 vaccination.

CDR3: CSVAPKHRERDRPEAFF. The CDR3 bases are TGCAGCGTTGCCCCCAAACATCGTGAGAGAGACAGACCTGAAGCTTTCTTT. This chain uses TRBV29-1 with TRBJ1-1; possibly TRBD1 for D (5 bases). This CDR3 has 17 amino acids. Germline assignment: CDR1 SQVTM and CDR2 ANQGSEA. The V end was cut by 4 bases, the J end by 6 bases, with 27 bases between.